This record looks at one TCR beta chain sequence and its context. Its antigen is not identified. The data stem from a study of radiation and T cells in renal cell carcinoma. General study results and limits: Pretreatment tumor biopsies were lacking, so baseline clonotypes are unknown.

CDR1 and CDR2 (germline): MNHEY, SVGAGI. The V end lost 4 bases, the J end lost 1 base, and 13 bases lay between the germline ends. CDR3 length: 15 amino acids. Time point defined: blood 4 weeks post-SBRT, at nephrectomy. Documented treatment: 15 Gy SBRT to primary tumor, nephrectomy 4 weeks later. Nephrectomy followed 15 Gy stereotactic body radiation by 4 weeks. Blood was sampled at baseline, 2 weeks and 4 weeks after SBRT. Clones were read by immunoSEQ multiplex PCR, and TCRdb kept only the in-frame ones, dropping some. The sample holds more than 120,000 clones; 75% to 90% are singletons and the top ten take less than 20%.

The J gene is TRBJ1-1, the V gene TRBV6-5, with D maybe TRBD1 (5 bases). This sequence originates from a woman aged 45-65 years with renal cell carcinoma. The sample was blood, taken from a patient whose treatment included radiotherapy and nephrectomy. DNA of the CDR3: TGTGCCAGCAGTTCTGGGGGTGGAAGGAACACTGAAGCTTTCTTT. It is translated as CASSSGGGRNTEAFF.